This T cell receptor beta chain was obtained from a study of blood T cell repertoires in COVID-19. Methods used by the authors: The assay estimated nucleated cells by amplifying reference gene primers. The method was immunoSEQ multiplex PCR; TCRdb's version includes in-frame clones alone and lacks a portion of them. V and J calls plus clone size are reproduced from that table; the DNA served to infer D and trimming. Here the sample spans 300,000 or so clones, around 87% being singletons. Germline CDR1 and CDR2: LGHDT and YNNKEL (reference sequence). Between the trimmed V and J ends, which lost 3 bases and 2 bases, there was a span of 10 bases. The CDR3 totals 14 residues.

The chain employs TRBV3-1 (or the pseudogene TRBV3-2) and TRBJ1-2; D is possibly TRBD1 (6 bases). The source of this sequence is a woman in her thirties or forties who had recovered from COVID-19. The sequencing sample was made of peripheral blood. The CDR3 protein is CASSHNRVNYGYTF. In DNA form, the CDR3 reads TGTGCCAGCAGCCACAACAGGGTAAACTATGGCTACACCTTC.